This TCR beta chain originates from a study of graft-versus-host responses after intestinal transplantation. For the study at large: Uniformly, recipients were administered anti-thymocyte globulin induction with subsequent tacrolimus and steroids for three to four years. Findings and caveats of the study: GvH clones turned up in recipient marrow; some had shown up first in ileum or blood.

As to this clone: What it binds is not known.

Trimming cost V 7 bases and J 8 bases; bases outside gene matches: 12. The CDR3 runs to 15 residues. In germline, CDR1 is WSHSY, CDR2 SAAADI. Profiled with immunoSEQ multiplex PCR; TCRdb holds only in-frame clones, not every one. Of about 90,000 clones listed, about nine tenths are singletons. The chain couples TRBV10-2 to TRBJ2-1; 9 bases line up with TRBD1. This sample comprised unstimulated CD4+ T cells sorted from spleen or lymph node cells, obtained before intestinal transplant. This receptor was taken from a human donor who received an intestinal transplant. CDR3 bases: TGCGCCAGCACTAATACGGGACAGGGAGCTTATGAGCAGTTCTTC. It specifies CASTNTGQGAYEQFF.